This passage covers 26 T cell receptor beta chains from one sample sequenced in a study of shared clonotypes between healthy human individuals. Only in-frame clones appear in the TCRdb table, and some are missing; sequencing was by immunoSEQ multiplex PCR. The data contain a few million clones, 85% to 95% of them singletons. Material for sequencing was naive CD4+ T cells from PBMCs. Subset meaning: CD45RA+ positively selected. Source of these receptors: a man between 18 and 35 years old in good health. Some clones in this sample may be carry-over from other donors' samples.

This clone came up once. In nucleotides, the CDR3 is TGTGCCAGCAGTAGGACACCCAAGGGATACGAGCAGTACTTC. It specifies CASSRTPKGYEQYF. The rearrangement uses TRBV27 and TRBJ2-7; a weak D match, TRBD1 (5 bases). Germline V CDR1 and CDR2: MNHEY, SMNVEV (reference sequence). CDR3 size: 14 residues. V shed 5 bases and J shed 4 bases, with 15 bases lying between them.

This chain links TRBV6-1 with TRBJ1-4, with D tentatively TRBD1 (5 bases). CDR3 length: 14 residues. Germline V lookup: CDR1 MNHNS, CDR2 SASEGT. Trimming stripped 6 bases from V and 8 bases from J, with 16 bases between. The CDR3 DNA is TGTGCCAGCAGGGGGGGGAGGGATGTCGAAAAACTGTTTTTT. Translating gives CASRGGRDVEKLFF.

The gene calls are TRBV5-1 and TRBJ1-1; the D is unclear. Per the germline V gene, CDR1 is SGHRS and CDR2 is YFSETQ. V lost 5 bases and J 5 bases, leaving 22 bases between the germline ends. The CDR3 runs to 16 residues. CDR3 loop: CASSSPPGSERTEAFF. For the CDR3, the DNA is TGCGCCAGCAGTTCCCCCCCGGGATCCGAAAGGACTGAAGCTTTCTTT.

This clone was detected only a few times. The V and J genes are TRBV18 and TRBJ1-1, with TRBD1 identical over 7 bases. Germline CDR1 KGHSH, CDR2 LQKENI. V shed 6 bases, J shed 0 bases, and the junction held 4 bases outside the gene matches. The CDR3 totals 14 residues. The CDR3 region is CASSGQAVNTEAFF. For the CDR3, the DNA is TGTGCCAGCTCCGGACAGGCCGTGAACACTGAAGCTTTCTTT.

Comments on this clone: This sample includes further DNA sequences coding for the same CDR3. The genes are TRBV5-1 and TRBJ2-7; 8 bases fit TRBD2. The CDR3 is 15 residues long. CDR1 SGHRS and CDR2 YFSETQ come from the germline V gene. V was pared by 2 bases and J by 2 bases, with 6 bases of the junction left unmatched. DNA for the CDR3: TGCGCCAGCAGCTTAGTAGCGGGGCCCCCCTACGAGCAGTACTTC. Amino acids: CASSLVAGPPYEQYF.

This clone came up once. The V gene is TRBV6-1, the J gene TRBJ1-4; no clear D gene. Trimming left V 2 bases short and J 4 bases short, with 14 bases between. CDR1 and CDR2 from the germline V gene are MNHNS and SASEGT. This CDR3 is built from 16 residues. For the CDR3, the DNA is TGTGCCAGCAGTGAATCTCCCTATGCCCTTAATGAAAAACTGTTTTTT. As protein: CASSESPYALNEKLFF.

This clone was seen only a few times. The chain carries TRBV25-1 and TRBJ1-1; TRBD1 matches 10 bases. CDR3 size: 14 residues. CDR1 and CDR2 (germline): MGHDK, SYGVNS. The J segment lost 3 bases and the V segment lost 4 bases, leaving 2 bases of the junction unmatched. Here the CDR3 reads CASSAGTGDTEAFF. In nucleotides, the CDR3 is TGTGCCAGCAGTGCCGGGACAGGGGACACTGAAGCTTTCTTT.

The chain recombines TRBV5-1 with TRBJ2-7; D is unclear. From germline, CDR1 is SGHRS and CDR2 YFSETQ. This CDR3 is built from 11 residues. V was pared by 5 bases and J by 7 bases, with 10 bases between. For the CDR3, the DNA is TGCGCCAGCAGATACGAGTTGGAGCAGTACTTC. Its translation is CASRYELEQYF.

This chain connects TRBV29-1 to TRBJ1-1; tentatively, D is TRBD1 (6 bases). The CDR3 contains 14 residues. Germline assignment: CDR1 SQVTM and CDR2 ANQGSEA. Trimming stripped 4 bases from V and 1 base from J, with 13 bases between. For the CDR3, the DNA is TGCAGCGTTGCTTGGACAGTAGCGAACACTGAAGCTTTCTTT. Translated, it gives CSVAWTVANTEAFF.

The V call is TRBV28, the J call TRBJ2-1; TRBD2 matches 11 bases. Germline trimming cut 6 bases from V and 7 bases from J; bases unmatched to any gene: 8. Germline V CDR1 and CDR2: MDHEN, SYDVKM. This CDR3 is 15 amino acids long. The CDR3, as DNA: TGTGCCAGCAGCTCGATAGCGGGAGGGCCTAATGAGCAGTTCTTC. As protein: CASSSIAGGPNEQFF.

The chain joins TRBV9 to TRBJ2-4; possibly TRBD1 or TRBD2 for D (5 bases each). This CDR3 has 14 amino acids. Trimming left V 4 bases short and J 4 bases short, with 12 bases between. The germline CDR1 and CDR2 sequences are SGDLS and YYNGEE. The CDR3 sequence: CASSTGDVKNIQYF. The DNA of the CDR3 is TGTGCCAGCAGCACCGGGGACGTGAAAAACATTCAGTACTTC.

V and J are TRBV18 and TRBJ2-3, with D possibly being TRBD1 (6 bases). V lost 6 bases, J lost 4 bases, and 20 bases lay in between. The germline V gene has CDR1 KGHSH and CDR2 LQKENI. The CDR3 extends over 16 amino acids. The CDR3 DNA reads TGTGCCAGCTCCCGACCACGCCCAGGGGCGGCAGATACGCAGTATTTT. Protein product: CASSRPRPGAADTQYF.

J is TRBJ2-7 and V is TRBV6-5; possible D gene TRBD2, 6 bases. V gave up 2 bases and J gave up 2 bases, with 10 bases separating them. The CDR3 is made up of 14 amino acids. Germline CDR1 is MNHEY and CDR2 is SVGAGI. CDR3 DNA: TGTGCCAGCAGTTACAGGCGGGGACCCTACGAGCAGTACTTC. It codes for CASSYRRGPYEQYF.

V usage is TRBV6-9 and J usage is TRBJ2-2, with D unresolved. Trimming removed 6 bases from V and 2 bases from J, with 10 bases in between. The germline CDR1 and CDR2 sequences are MNHGY and SVAAGI. The CDR3 is made up of 14 amino acids. The CDR3 DNA reads TGTGCCAGCAGACCCTTGGGCAACACCGGGGAGCTGTTTTTT. This gives the protein CASRPLGNTGELFF.

The rearrangement links TRBV27 to TRBJ1-1; tentative D call: TRBD1 (6 bases). Trimming removed 9 bases at V and 4 bases at J, with 18 bases between. Germline CDR1 is MNHEY and CDR2 is SMNVEV (reference sequence). CDR3 size: 14 residues. The CDR3 here is CASFAPTGFTEAFF. The DNA for the CDR3 is TGTGCCAGTTTCGCCCCTACAGGGTTCACTGAAGCTTTCTTT.

This chain joins TRBV4-3 and TRBJ2-3, with D uncertain. The germline gives CDR1 LGHNA, CDR2 YSLEER. Trimming removed 0 bases from V and 0 bases from J, with 10 bases in between. The CDR3 runs 16 residues. The CDR3 region is CASSQDRRSSTDTQYF. The CDR3 region has the DNA TGCGCCAGCAGCCAAGATCGACGGTCTAGCACAGATACGCAGTATTTT.

The table lists this clone with a count of one. The sample has other DNA sequences that encode this CDR3 too. The chain is built from TRBV7-2 and TRBJ2-3; a weak D match, TRBD2 (6 bases). This CDR3 has 14 residues. V was pared by 5 bases and J by 1 base, with 10 bases between. Per germline, CDR1 SGHTA and CDR2 FQGNSA. The CDR3: CASSRESGTDTQYF. The CDR3, as DNA: TGTGCCAGCAGCCGGGAGAGCGGCACAGATACGCAGTATTTT.

The chain uses TRBV4-1 and TRBJ2-3; D gene ambiguous. This CDR3 contains 15 residues. In germline, CDR1 is MGHRA, CDR2 YSYEKL. V shed 1 base and J shed 5 bases, with 13 bases lying between them. CDR3 sequence: CASSQVTRSGDTQYF. In DNA form, the CDR3 reads TGCGCCAGCAGCCAAGTGACGCGGTCTGGAGATACGCAGTATTTT.

In DNA, the CDR3 is TGTGCCAGCAGCTTTCTAGCGGGAGGGGGCTACGAGCAGTACTTC. It is translated as CASSFLAGGGYEQYF. The chain employs TRBV7-2 and TRBJ2-7; 12 nucleotides match TRBD2. The CDR3 has 15 amino acids. V shed 3 bases, J shed 3 bases, and the junction held 3 bases outside the gene matches. CDR1 is SGHTA, CDR2 FQGNSA, per germline.

The CDR3 DNA reads as TGTGCCAGTAGTAGATCTAGCGACCTCTACGAGCAGTACTTC. It encodes CASSRSSDLYEQYF. The chain employs TRBV19 and TRBJ2-7, with a weak D call TRBD2 (6 bases). V lost 4 bases, J lost 3 bases, and 13 bases lay in between. This CDR3 region has 14 residues. CDR1 is LNHDA and CDR2 is SQIVND in the germline V gene (reference sequence).

To note about this clone: Additional DNA sequences in this sample encode the identical CDR3. The chain is built from TRBV9 and TRBJ2-3; D is uncertain. The CDR3 spans 14 residues. From germline, CDR1 is SGDLS and CDR2 YYNGEE. Trimming left V 0 bases short and J 3 bases short, with 8 bases between. The DNA for the CDR3 is TGTGCCAGCAGCGTAGTAGGGTCGACAGATACGCAGTATTTT. Protein product: CASSVVGSTDTQYF. The whole variable domain, remainder taken from reference TRBV9 and TRBJ2-3, is DSGVTQTPKHLITATGQRVTLRCSPRSGDLSVYWYQQSLDQGLQFLIQYYNGEERAKGNILERFSAQQFPDLHSELNLSSLELGDSALYFCASSVVGSTDTQYFGPGTRLTVL.

A word on this clone: The same CDR3 arises from other DNA sequences in this sample as well. The V gene is TRBV19, the J gene TRBJ1-1, with D tentatively TRBD1 (5 bases). CDR1 LNHDA and CDR2 SQIVND come from the germline V gene (reference sequence). The CDR3 runs 13 residues. The V gene lost 9 bases and the J gene lost 1 base, with 12 bases spanning the gap. The CDR3 spells CASRDRGNTEAFF. As DNA, the CDR3 is TGTGCCAGCCGGGACCGCGGGAACACTGAAGCTTTCTTT.

This chain links TRBV5-4 with TRBJ2-5; D ambiguous. The V end was cut by 0 bases, the J end by 2 bases, with 11 bases between. Germline V gene data show CDR1 as SGHNT and CDR2 as YYREEE (reference sequence). This CDR3 contains 15 residues. The CDR3 nucleotides are TGTGCCAGCAGCTTGGCCCTCGTTGGGCAAGAGACCCAGTACTTC. Residues: CASSLALVGQETQYF.

The J gene is TRBJ2-7, the V gene TRBV10-3; TRBD2 matches at 8 bases. Unmatched junction bases numbered 14, after V lost 7 bases and J lost 0 bases. Per germline, CDR1 ENHRY and CDR2 SYGVKD. The CDR3 loop spans 17 amino acids. The CDR3 DNA is TGTGCCATCACCCCCTGGCTAGCGGGTAGAATCTCCTACGAGCAGTACTTC. Translated: CAITPWLAGRISYEQYF.

Worth noting for this clone: This sample also contains other DNA sequences that code for the same CDR3. The V and J genes are TRBV10-3 and TRBJ2-5; D unresolved. Germline assignment: CDR1 ENHRY and CDR2 SYGVKD. Trimming cost V 6 bases and J 5 bases, with 7 bases left between them. The length of the CDR3 is 11 residues. The CDR3 sequence is CAISAGETQYF. CDR3 coding DNA: TGTGCCATCAGCGCTGGGGAGACCCAGTACTTC.

The V and J genes are TRBV29-1 and TRBJ2-3, with TRBD2 identical over 9 bases. The V gene end was trimmed by 1 base and the J gene end by 9 bases; junction bases not matched to a gene: 14. The length of the CDR3 is 16 residues. Per germline, CDR1 SQVTM and CDR2 ANQGSEA. CDR3 coding DNA: TGCAGCGTTGAAGGGGCGAGCGGGAGGCCCATAGAGACGCAGTATTTT. Translating it yields CSVEGASGRPIETQYF.